Detailed here is one T cell receptor beta chain. The CDR3 totals 12 residues. Germline trimming cut 5 bases from V and 9 bases from J; bases unmatched to any gene: 5. Germline V CDR1 and CDR2: SGHVS, FNYEAQ. This sample was included in a study of blood T cell repertoires in COVID-19. The protocol was immunoSEQ multiplex PCR, while the TCRdb copy is restricted to in-frame clones and leaves out a portion. The sample includes under 250,000 clones, 80% to 90% of them seen just once. This TCR was sampled from a human donor in a cohort sampled during active COVID-19. The specimen sequenced was peripheral blood. The rearrangement joins TRBV7-6 to TRBJ2-3, with 7 bases fitting TRBD2. The CDR3 region is CASSQLAGTQYF. The DNA for the CDR3 is TGTGCCAGCAGCCAATTAGCGGGCACGCAGTATTTT.